This T cell receptor beta chain was sequenced for a study of PD-1 blockade in classical Hodgkin lymphoma. Regarding time point: cycle 4 day 1 (C4D1), after less than seven weeks of nivolumab. Each patient relapsed following autologous stem cell transplantation, and prior brentuximab vedotin exposure differed. The CDR3 is made up of 15 amino acids. V was trimmed by 8 bases and J by 3 bases, leaving 17 bases between them. Per germline, CDR1 MDHEN and CDR2 SYDVKM. This clone was recorded a few times. Clones were sequenced by immunoSEQ multiplex PCR, and TCRdb holds only the in-frame ones, with some missing. The repertoire has over 25,000 clones, around three quarters of them found once; the top ten carry approximately 3.6%.

This receptor was taken from a human donor with classical Hodgkin lymphoma. This rearrangement joins TRBV28 to TRBJ1-5, with D perhaps TRBD1 (6 bases). The specimen was peripheral blood mononuclear cells (PBMCs), collected before the fourth cycle of nivolumab. The CDR3 DNA sequence: TGTGCCAGCGGAAAGGGGGGGGGTTACAATCAGCCCCAGCATTTT. It is translated as CASGKGGGYNQPQHF.